Below, 30 T cell receptor beta chains from the same sample are listed, as sequenced in a study of shared clonotypes between healthy human individuals (dated by TCRdb to 2018 to 2020). The library was obtained by the immunoSEQ multiplex PCR assay. As stored in TCRdb, this immuneACCESS dataset retains in-frame rearrangements with V and J assigned. A fraction of the clones does not appear; measured against another copy, unresolved V genes explain less than half of the discrepancy, and the remainder lacks a known reason. The sample table records about 360,000 clones; 73% of these occur just once. The biggest ten clones account for 8% to 13% of the sample. Sequencing used memory CD4+ T cells sorted from blood. The cell subset or site label here, explained by the study, means: CD45RA-negative fraction. Receptors originate from a man aged 25-45 years in good health.

To note about this clone: The sample contains more than one DNA sequence encoding this CDR3. The chain has TRBV5-4 and TRBJ2-7; 13 positions agree with TRBD2. CDR3 length: 15 amino acids. Trimming took 1 base from V and 3 from J; bases not matched to a gene: 1. Germline values: CDR1 SGHNT, CDR2 YYREEE (reference sequence). The CDR3 reads CASSLRTSGSYEQYF. The CDR3 region has the DNA TGTGCCAGCAGCTTGCGGACTAGCGGGAGCTACGAGCAGTACTTC.

The rearrangement joins TRBV5-4 to TRBJ2-7; weak D call: TRBD2 (5 bases). Germline-derived CDR1 and CDR2 are SGHNT and YYREEE (reference sequence). Trimming removed 4 bases at V and 5 bases at J, with 10 bases between. CDR3 length: 12 residues. This CDR3 is CASSPRGNEQYF. The CDR3 DNA sequence: TGTGCCAGCAGCCCCCGGGGTAACGAGCAGTACTTC.

The V and J genes are TRBV6-1 and TRBJ1-5; no reliable D call. V was trimmed by 2 bases and J by 5 bases, leaving 7 bases between them. The germline V gene encodes CDR1 MNHNS and CDR2 SASEGT. This CDR3 comprises 13 residues. The CDR3 protein is CASSETRYQPQHF. The DNA of the CDR3 is TGTGCCAGCAGTGAAACAAGGTATCAGCCCCAGCATTTT.

V is TRBV19 and J is TRBJ1-2, with 7 bases fitting TRBD1. The germline CDR1 and CDR2 sequences are LNHDA and SQIVND (reference sequence). J gave up 6 bases and V 2 bases, and 6 bases lay outside the gene matches. This CDR3 is 14 amino acids long. The CDR3 DNA reads TGTGCCAGTAGTATAAGACAGGGAAGAGATGGCTACACCTTC. This sequence encodes CASSIRQGRDGYTF.

The sample holds one count of this clone. The rearrangement uses TRBV10-3 and TRBJ2-2; the D gene is possibly TRBD1 (7 bases). There are 13 residues in the CDR3. Germline V CDR1 and CDR2: ENHRY, SYGVKD. The ends were cut back, 7 bases at V and 4 bases at J, with 10 bases in the middle. The CDR3 DNA follows: TGTGCCATCACAGGGGGGACCACCGGGGAGCTGTTTTTT. It translates to CAITGGTTGELFF.

This sequence joins TRBV14 and TRBJ2-1; D gene uncertain. The CDR3 has 14 residues. CDR1 is SGHDN and CDR2 is FVKESK in the germline V gene. The V and J ends lost 5 bases and 4 bases respectively, with 12 bases between them. CDR3 in DNA: TGTGCCAGCAGCATCGGGCCCGCTTACAATGAGCAGTTCTTC. Translating gives CASSIGPAYNEQFF.

This sequence joins TRBV2 and TRBJ2-2, with TRBD2 as a possible D gene (5 bases). CDR1 and CDR2 from the germline V gene are SNHLY and FYNNEI. The CDR3 runs to 11 residues. Trimming stripped 5 bases from V and 7 bases from J, with 5 bases between. This CDR3 is CASSRDGELFF. In nucleotides, the CDR3 is TGTGCCAGCAGTCGGGACGGGGAGCTGTTTTTT.

The V and J genes are TRBV7-2 and TRBJ2-1; possibly TRBD2 for D (5 bases). Germline lookup yields CDR1 SGHTA and CDR2 FQGNSA. The ends were cut back, 0 bases at V and 3 bases at J, with 9 bases in the middle. The CDR3 loop spans 15 amino acids. CDR3: CASSLAGDGYNEQFF. CDR3 nucleotides: TGTGCCAGCAGCTTAGCCGGGGATGGCTACAATGAGCAGTTCTTC.

The chain is built from TRBV9 and TRBJ2-7; 7 positions match TRBD2. Trimming took 0 bases from V and 2 from J; bases not matched to a gene: 8. Germline V gene lookup returns CDR1 SGDLS and CDR2 YYNGEE. The CDR3 is 16 residues long. In DNA, the CDR3 is TGTGCCAGCAGCGTAGACTGGGCTAGCGGCCCCTACGAGCAGTACTTC. Translating it yields CASSVDWASGPYEQYF.

The genes are TRBV18 and TRBJ2-1; unclear D gene. Trimming took 2 bases from V and 0 from J, leaving 14 bases between them. The CDR3 is made up of 17 amino acids. In germline, CDR1 is KGHSH, CDR2 LQKENI. The CDR3 region is CASSPIFSQSSYNEQFF. CDR3 bases: TGTGCCAGCTCACCAATTTTCTCCCAGAGCTCCTACAATGAGCAGTTCTTC.

This sequence joins TRBV27 and TRBJ2-5; 7 bases line up with TRBD2. V lost 6 bases, J lost 5 bases, and 12 bases stayed unmatched. Germline CDR1 is MNHEY and CDR2 is SMNVEV (reference sequence). The CDR3 has 15 amino acids. CDR3 DNA sequence: TGTGCCAGCAGCTCTTGGGGAGGGGCGGACGAGACCCAGTACTTC. Translated, it gives CASSSWGGADETQYF.

V is TRBV15 and J is TRBJ1-4, with D perhaps TRBD1 (6 bases). Germline V CDR1 and CDR2: LNHNV, YYDKDF (reference sequence). The CDR3 has 16 residues. V was shortened by 1 base and J by 8 bases, with 17 bases between the two germline ends. The CDR3 loop is CATSRGGGSTGEKLFF. As DNA, the CDR3 is TGTGCCACCAGCAGAGGCGGGGGCAGTACGGGCGAAAAACTGTTTTTT. Filled out from reference TRBV15 and TRBJ1-4, the complete variable domain reads DAMVIQNPRYQVTQFGKPVTLSCSQTLNHNVMYWYQQKSSQAPKLLFHYYDKDFNNEADTPDNFQSRRPNTSFCFLDIRSPGLGDTAMYLCATSRGGGSTGEKLFFGSGTQLSVL.

The chain couples TRBV5-8 to TRBJ2-5; 10 nucleotides match TRBD2. Germline assignment: CDR1 SGHTS and CDR2 YDEGEE. V lost 0 bases and J lost 5; bases outside the gene matches: 10. The CDR3 consists of 17 residues. The DNA for the CDR3 is TGTGCCAGCAGCTTGGAAGGAAGCGGGAGGGCCCGCGAGACCCAGTACTTC. Its translation is CASSLEGSGRARETQYF.

The chain couples TRBV2 to TRBJ2-2; no clear D gene. Germline V gives CDR1 SNHLY, CDR2 FYNNEI. CDR3 length: 14 amino acids. V dropped 4 bases and J dropped 0 bases, with 6 bases sitting between them. CDR3 DNA sequence: TGTGCCAGCAGTGGCGACGCGAACACCGGGGAGCTGTTTTTT. It codes for CASSGDANTGELFF.

V and J are TRBV19 and TRBJ2-2; D remains unclear. Germline assignment: CDR1 LNHDA and CDR2 SQIVND (reference sequence). The CDR3 runs 13 residues. Trimming removed 4 bases from V and 4 bases from J, with 7 bases in between. In DNA form, the CDR3 reads TGTGCCAGTAGTACTTGGTTCACCGGGGAGCTGTTTTTT. This encodes CASSTWFTGELFF.

This chain links TRBV28 with TRBJ2-7; D tentatively reads TRBD1 or TRBD2 (5 bases each). The germline CDR1 and CDR2 sequences are MDHEN and SYDVKM. Trimming stripped 7 bases from V and 3 bases from J, with 22 bases between. The CDR3 spans 16 residues. CDR3 sequence: CASTLQGPRQIYEQYF. CDR3 nucleotides: TGTGCCAGCACCCTCCAGGGACCCAGGCAGATCTACGAGCAGTACTTC.

The CDR3 protein is CASSADGTGFDEQFF. The CDR3 bases are TGTGCCAGCAGCGCCGATGGGACAGGGTTTGATGAGCAGTTCTTC. The J gene is TRBJ2-1, the V gene TRBV9; the match to TRBD1 covers 9 bases. The CDR3 length is 15 residues. Germline loops: CDR1 SGDLS, CDR2 YYNGEE. The junction had 9 bases not matched to a gene; V was cut back by 3 bases and J by 8 bases.

The chain joins TRBV4-3 to TRBJ2-5; D gene unclear. Germline V lookup: CDR1 LGHNA, CDR2 YSLEER. V was pared by 0 bases and J by 5 bases, with 13 bases between. The CDR3 contains 15 residues. The CDR3: CASSQELGIRETQYF. CDR3 bases: TGCGCCAGCAGCCAAGAGTTGGGGATTCGGGAGACCCAGTACTTC.

This sequence joins TRBV2 and TRBJ2-7; 9 bases are shared with TRBD1. V trimming: 6 bases; J trimming: 8 bases; junction bases outside the gene matches: 8. Germline V gene sequence: CDR1 SNHLY, CDR2 FYNNEI. This CDR3 is 13 amino acids long. The CDR3 reads CASSRQGVDQQYF. The CDR3 DNA reads TGTGCCAGCAGCCGACAGGGGGTCGACCAGCAGTACTTC.

V usage is TRBV7-6 and J usage is TRBJ2-2, with unresolved D. CDR1 and CDR2 from the germline V gene are SGHVS and FNYEAQ. V was pared by 1 base and J by 1 base, with 4 bases between. This CDR3 is built from 14 residues. The chain's CDR3 is CASSLVRNTGELFF. In nucleotides, the CDR3 is TGTGCCAGCAGCTTAGTAAGGAACACCGGGGAGCTGTTTTTT.

V usage is TRBV27 and J usage is TRBJ1-2, with D possibly being TRBD1 (5 bases). Germline-derived CDR1 and CDR2 are MNHEY and SMNVEV (reference sequence). There are 14 residues in the CDR3. Deletions cut 4 bases from V and 8 bases from J, with 17 bases between. DNA for the CDR3: TGTGCCAGCAGTTGGACGAAGGCCGGGACCGGCTACACCTTC. This encodes CASSWTKAGTGYTF.

The V gene is TRBV9, the J gene TRBJ2-6; the match to TRBD1 covers 7 bases. CDR1 and CDR2 from the germline V gene are SGDLS and YYNGEE. The CDR3 is 21 amino acids. V shed 4 bases and J 3 bases; nucleotides not matched to a gene: 22. The CDR3 loop is CASSPFVEGAAAISGANVLTF. CDR3 in DNA: TGTGCCAGCAGCCCATTTGTTGAGGGGGCGGCTGCCATAAGTGGGGCCAACGTCCTGACTTTC.

V is TRBV30 and J is TRBJ1-2, with D hard to call. The V and J ends lost 2 bases and 9 bases respectively, with 10 bases between them. Germline values: CDR1 GTSNPN, CDR2 SVGIG (reference sequence). The CDR3 has 11 residues. The CDR3 DNA reads TGTGCCTGGAGTCCTCTCTCTAGCTACACCTTC. This sequence encodes CAWSPLSSYTF. Full variable domain (missing parts from reference TRBV30 and TRBJ1-2): SQTIHQWPATLVQPVGSPLSLECTVEGTSNPNLYWYRQAAGRGLQLLFYSVGIGQISSEVPQNLSASRPQDRQFILSSKKLLLSDSGFYLCAWSPLSSYTFGSGTRLTVV.

J is TRBJ2-3 and V is TRBV5-6; D assignment may be TRBD1 or TRBD2 (7 bases each). The CDR3 contains 16 residues. CDR1 and CDR2 from the germline V gene are SGHDT and YYEEEE. The V end lost 1 base, the J end lost 3 bases, and 15 bases lay between the germline ends. CDR3 protein: CASSLQGGIWTDTQYF. CDR3 DNA: TGTGCCAGCAGCTTGCAGGGGGGGATATGGACAGATACGCAGTATTTT.

CDR3 nucleotides: TGCGCCAGCAGCCAACCTAGCGGCTCTAGCACAGATACGCAGTATTTT. The encoded protein is CASSQPSGSSTDTQYF. V is TRBV5-1 and J is TRBJ2-3, with TRBD2 identical over 7 bases. Germline assignment: CDR1 SGHRS and CDR2 YFSETQ. The CDR3 covers 16 residues. Trimming removed 4 bases from V and 0 bases from J; junction bases left unmatched: 8. The full variable domain, its missing parts supplied by reference TRBV5-1 and TRBJ2-3, is KAGVTQTPRYLIKTRGQQVTLSCSPISGHRSVSWYQQTPGQGLQFLFEYFSETQRNKGNFPGRFSGRQFSNSRSEMNVSTLELGDSALYLCASSQPSGSSTDTQYFGPGTRLTVL.

This clone was found a few times. The CDR3 DNA sequence: TGTGCCAGCTCACCACCGGGACGGACCGGGGAGCTGTTTTTT. Protein sequence: CASSPPGRTGELFF. The chain links TRBV18 to TRBJ2-2; D assignment may be TRBD1 or TRBD2 (5 bases each). V was shortened by 0 bases and J by 5 bases, with 7 bases between the two germline ends. The germline V gene has CDR1 KGHSH and CDR2 LQKENI. The CDR3 loop spans 14 amino acids.

The J gene is TRBJ2-1, the V gene TRBV30; perhaps TRBD1 as D (5 bases). CDR1 is GTSNPN and CDR2 is SVGIG in the germline V gene (reference sequence). The CDR3 has 15 residues. Trimming removed 3 bases at V and 4 bases at J, with 16 bases between. This chain's CDR3 is CAWSGWQGRYNEQFF. CDR3 in DNA: TGTGCCTGGAGCGGTTGGCAGGGCCGGTACAATGAGCAGTTCTTC.

This chain links TRBV10-3 with TRBJ1-2; TRBD1 is a possible D gene (5 bases). Germline V gene lookup returns CDR1 ENHRY and CDR2 SYGVKD. V shed 0 bases and J shed 4 bases, with 9 bases lying between them. The CDR3 totals 14 residues. Here the CDR3 reads CAISESLGGYGYTF. In nucleotides, the CDR3 is TGTGCCATCAGTGAGTCGTTGGGGGGCTATGGCTACACCTTC.

The V and J genes are TRBV7-8 and TRBJ2-1; possibly TRBD1 for D (6 bases). V was clipped by 1 base and J by 7 bases, with 14 bases between them. The CDR3 contains 15 residues. The germline gives CDR1 SGHVS, CDR2 FQNEAQ. For the CDR3, the DNA is TGTGCCAGCAGCTTAGTAAGGGGGATCATGAATGAGCAGTTCTTC. Translation gives CASSLVRGIMNEQFF.

V and J are TRBV5-1 and TRBJ2-1; D is undetermined. CDR1 is SGHRS, CDR2 YFSETQ, per germline. V was trimmed by 0 bases and J by 4 bases, leaving 14 bases between them. This CDR3 is 16 amino acids long. CDR3 sequence reads: CASSLAVRASYNEQFF. As DNA, the CDR3 is TGCGCCAGCAGCTTGGCCGTAAGGGCCTCATACAATGAGCAGTTCTTC.